These 27 T cell receptor beta chains share one sample of origin, sequenced in a study of T cells in Graves' hyperthyroidism and ophthalmopathy. Using RNA transcripts as the source, TCR beta CDR3 regions were amplified. HTBI primers drove first-round RT-PCR of the TCR CDR3. TCRdb reprocessed the multiplex PCR reads via MiXCR and lists one record per CDR3 protein. The table records a few hundred thousand distinct CDR3 sequences, nearly 15% of them present only once. The sample consisted of blood. The receptor source for this set is a woman aged 60-75 years with Graves' ophthalmopathy.

The gene calls are TRBV28 and TRBJ2-1, with TRBD2 matching over 9 bases. The trim removed 10 bases at V and 6 bases at J, leaving 10 bases unmatched. This CDR3 comprises 14 residues. The germline gives CDR1 MDHEN, CDR2 SYDVKM. The CDR3 region is CATLLGLASNEQFF. The CDR3 region has the DNA TGTGCCACCTTATTGGGACTAGCTTCCAATGAGCAGTTCTTC. Looking up the rest from reference TRBV28 and TRBJ2-1 gives the full variable domain: DVKVTQSSRYLVKRTGEKVFLECVQDMDHENMFWYRQDPGLGLRLIYFSYDVKMKEKGDIPEGYSVSREKKERFSLILESASTNQTSMYLCATLLGLASNEQFFGPGTRLTVL.

This clonotype has just a few counts. The gene calls are TRBV5-1 and TRBJ2-5; perhaps TRBD1 as D (5 bases). CDR1 is SGHRS, CDR2 YFSETQ, per germline. CDR3 length: 13 residues. Deletions cut 4 bases from V and 4 bases from J, with 11 bases between. The CDR3 coding sequence is TGCGCCAGCAGCCAGGGATCCTCAGAGACCCAGTACTTC. It specifies CASSQGSSETQYF.

This clonotype was seen a few times. The chain combines TRBV5-6 with TRBJ1-3; D uncertain. CDR1 SGHDT and CDR2 YYEEEE come from the germline V gene. This CDR3 has 17 amino acids. V was clipped by 4 bases and J by 3 bases, with 20 bases between them. In DNA, the CDR3 is TGTGCCAGCAGCCTCCCCGGGGAAGATCGCTTTGGAAACACCATATATTTT. Encoded protein: CASSLPGEDRFGNTIYF.

This clonotype was picked up one time. The chain uses TRBV6-2 or TRBV6-3 and TRBJ1-1; a weak D match, TRBD1 (6 bases). V shed 6 bases and J shed 3 bases, with 14 bases lying between them. Germline CDR1 is MNHEY and CDR2 is SVGEGT. This CDR3 contains 14 residues. CDR3 bases: TGTGCCAGCAGGCTGGACAGCAAGTACACTGAAGCTTTCTTT. It encodes CASRLDSKYTEAFF.

The chain employs TRBV10-3 and TRBJ2-3; 7 bases are shared with TRBD2. The germline V gene encodes CDR1 ENHRY and CDR2 SYGVKD. This CDR3 comprises 17 residues. Unmatched junction bases numbered 8, after V lost 0 bases and J lost 2 bases. The CDR3 spells CAISESGVLAATDTQYF. Written as DNA, the CDR3 is TGTGCCATCAGTGAGTCTGGAGTTCTAGCGGCCACAGATACGCAGTATTTT.

The table lists this clonotype with a few counts. A read error may explain this, as a much larger clone is one base away. The genes are TRBV20-1 and TRBJ2-2, with 10 bases identical to TRBD1. Germline values: CDR1 DFQATT, CDR2 SNEGSKA (reference sequence). The CDR3 sequence is 13 residues long. The CDR3 reads CGARGQGTGELFF. The CDR3 region has the DNA TGCGGTGCTAGGGGACAGGGGACCGGGGAGCTGTTTTTT.

This chain uses TRBV28 with TRBJ2-7; the match to TRBD2 covers 10 bases. The CDR3 totals 13 residues. The J segment lost 2 bases and the V segment lost 10 bases, leaving 5 bases of the junction unmatched. Germline CDR1 reads MDHEN; CDR2 reads SYDVKM. The CDR3 nucleotides are TGTGCCACTCTCAGCGGGAGGGCCTACGAGCAGTACTTC. Its translation is CATLSGRAYEQYF.

The V call is TRBV6-4, the J call TRBJ2-2; 10 bases match TRBD1. Trimming at V came to 5 bases and at J to 5 bases, leaving 5 bases not matched to a gene. CDR1 and CDR2 (germline): MRHNA, SNTAGT. The CDR3 covers 15 residues. CDR3 in amino acids: CASSYRTGGTGELFF. CDR3 DNA sequence: TGTGCCAGCAGTTACAGGACAGGGGGGACCGGGGAGCTGTTTTTT.

The chain carries TRBV4-1 and TRBJ2-1; 11 positions agree with TRBD1. V lost 4 bases, J lost 3 bases, and 5 bases stayed unmatched. The CDR3 totals 16 residues. The germline gives CDR1 MGHRA, CDR2 YSYEKL. In DNA, the CDR3 is TGCGCCAGCAGCCCAGAGGACAGGGGGCTCTACAATGAGCAGTTCTTC. Translating it yields CASSPEDRGLYNEQFF.

This clonotype was detected many times. The chain couples TRBV7-6 to TRBJ2-1, with 9 positions matching TRBD2. Trimming removed 1 base from V and 4 bases from J; junction bases left unmatched: 5. In germline, CDR1 is SGHVS, CDR2 FNYEAQ. CDR3 size: 16 residues. The CDR3 protein is CASSLEASGAYNEQFF. DNA of the CDR3: TGTGCCAGCAGCTTAGAAGCTAGCGGGGCTTACAATGAGCAGTTCTTC.

This clonotype has a count of ten or more. This rearrangement joins TRBV18 to TRBJ1-5; perhaps TRBD1 as D (5 bases). The V and J ends lost 3 bases and 6 bases respectively, with 18 bases between them. The CDR3 runs to 16 residues. Germline V lookup: CDR1 KGHSH, CDR2 LQKENI. The CDR3 sequence is CASSPVGQGSGQPQHF. CDR3 sequence (DNA): TGTGCCAGCTCACCGGTGGGGCAGGGATCGGGTCAGCCCCAGCATTTT.

The CDR3 loop reads CASSLAPSLGGEQFF. Here the CDR3 DNA reads TGTGCCAGCAGCTTGGCCCCTAGCCTAGGGGGTGAGCAGTTCTTC. The gene calls are TRBV5-4 and TRBJ2-1, with D perhaps matching TRBD1 (6 bases). Germline assignment: CDR1 SGHNT and CDR2 YYREEE (reference sequence). This CDR3 comprises 15 residues. V lost 0 bases, J lost 9 bases, and 16 bases lay in between.

This clonotype has just a few counts. V and J are TRBV11-2 and TRBJ2-1; a weak D match, TRBD1 (6 bases). The CDR3 runs 17 residues. Trimming cost V 4 bases and J 0 bases, with 16 bases left between them. CDR1 SGHAT and CDR2 FQNNGV come from the germline V gene. The CDR3 sequence: CASSSRIRGSSYNEQFF. The CDR3 bases are TGTGCCAGCAGCTCTCGCATCAGGGGCTCCTCCTACAATGAGCAGTTCTTC.

This clonotype was counted at least ten times. The chain recombines TRBV29-1 with TRBJ1-2; D not resolved. From germline, CDR1 is SQVTM and CDR2 ANQGSEA. Trimming cost V 4 bases and J 0 bases, with 9 bases left between them. CDR3 length: 13 amino acids. The CDR3 DNA reads as TGCAGCGTTGGCTTAGGAGCTAACTATGGCTACACCTTC. It translates to CSVGLGANYGYTF.

This clonotype was recorded at least ten times. The CDR3 DNA reads TGCAGTGCTACCCAGGGGGGAATGTATAGCAATCAGCCCCAGCATTTT. The encoded protein is CSATQGGMYSNQPQHF. This chain joins TRBV20-1 and TRBJ1-5; 7 bases map to TRBD1. CDR1 DFQATT and CDR2 SNEGSKA come from the germline V gene (reference sequence). The CDR3 totals 16 residues. V dropped 4 bases and J dropped 0; count of bases not matched to a gene: 9.

This clonotype appeared many times. V usage is TRBV28 and J usage is TRBJ2-1; 7 bases agree with TRBD2. The CDR3 sequence is 15 residues long. Germline trimming cut 2 bases from V and 6 bases from J; bases unmatched to any gene: 7. CDR1 MDHEN and CDR2 SYDVKM come from the germline V gene. CDR3 sequence: CASSLRGRALNEQFF. The CDR3 region has the DNA TGTGCCAGCAGTTTACGTGGGAGGGCCCTCAATGAGCAGTTCTTC.

This clonotype has only a few counts. This rearrangement joins TRBV4-2 to TRBJ2-5, with D unclear. Germline CDR1 is LGHNA and CDR2 is YNFKEQ. This CDR3 has 15 residues. V was cut by 0 bases and J by 4 bases, with 12 bases left in between. The CDR3 bases are TGTGCCAGCAGCCAAGAAAAGGCAGTGGGAGAGACCCAGTACTTC. Translation gives CASSQEKAVGETQYF.

This clonotype was detected ten times or more. V gene TRBV28 combines with J gene TRBJ1-5; 10 bases line up with TRBD1. This CDR3 is 17 amino acids long. V shed 3 bases, J shed 6 bases, and the junction held 11 bases outside the gene matches. In germline, CDR1 is MDHEN, CDR2 SYDVKM. The DNA for the CDR3 is TGTGCCAGCAGTTTGCATGGAACCGGGACAGGGGCTCAGCCCCAGCATTTT. Residues: CASSLHGTGTGAQPQHF.

In its sample, this clonotype was seen many times. J is TRBJ2-3 and V is TRBV12-3 or TRBV12-4; 7 nucleotides align to TRBD2. Trimming at V came to 8 bases and at J to 1 base, leaving 6 bases not matched to a gene. CDR3 length equals 14 residues. This chain's CDR3 is CASVHAGGTDTQYF. Written as DNA, the CDR3 is TGTGCCAGCGTACACGCGGGGGGCACAGATACGCAGTATTTT.

The sample holds a few counts of this clonotype. The chain couples TRBV3-1 to TRBJ1-5; 8 bases match TRBD1. Germline loops: CDR1 LGHDT, CDR2 YNNKEL (reference sequence). The length of the CDR3 is 14 residues. V shed 5 bases and J 7 bases; nucleotides not matched to a gene: 7. CDR3 bases: TGTGCCAGCAGCTTCGGACAGGGAGGGCAGCCCCAGCATTTT. Its protein product is CASSFGQGGQPQHF.

This clonotype was observed many times. This chain links TRBV30 with TRBJ1-6; 11 bases agree with TRBD1. Losses at the gene ends were 3 bases for V and 8 bases for J; bases not matched to a gene: 6. Germline CDR1 is GTSNPN and CDR2 is SVGIG (reference sequence). The CDR3 spans 15 residues. The CDR3 nucleotides are TGTGCCTGGAGGCTCGGACAGGGGGCTTATTCACCCCTCCACTTT. It translates to CAWRLGQGAYSPLHF.

In its sample, this clonotype was seen many times. The CDR3 sequence: CASREQGDFTGELFF. CDR3 in DNA: TGTGCCAGCAGAGAACAGGGGGATTTCACCGGGGAGCTGTTTTTT. V is TRBV3-1 and J is TRBJ2-2, with 8 bases lining up with TRBD1. The junction had 7 bases not matched to a gene; V was cut back by 6 bases and J by 4 bases. This CDR3 region has 15 residues. The germline V gene has CDR1 LGHDT and CDR2 YNNKEL (reference sequence).

This rearrangement joins TRBV5-6 to TRBJ2-1; 10 positions agree with TRBD2. The V segment lost 0 bases and the J segment 0 bases; nucleotides outside the gene matches: 9. The germline CDR1 and CDR2 sequences are SGHDT and YYEEEE. This CDR3 has 19 amino acids. The chain's CDR3 is CASSLDTLAGYSSYNEQFF. DNA of the CDR3: TGTGCCAGCAGCTTGGATACACTAGCGGGGTATAGCTCCTACAATGAGCAGTTCTTC.

In this sample, this clonotype turned up many times. The J gene is TRBJ1-2, the V gene TRBV6-1; no reliable D call. Germline V CDR1 and CDR2: MNHNS, SASEGT. The length of the CDR3 is 13 residues. Trimming removed 1 base at V and 8 bases at J, with 11 bases between. CDR3 DNA: TGTGCCAGCAGTGAAGGACCCGGCCAAGGCTACACCTTC. Translation gives CASSEGPGQGYTF.

This clonotype was found many times. This chain uses TRBV6-6 with TRBJ2-7, with D unclear. The germline CDR1 and CDR2 sequences are MNHNY and SVGAGI (reference sequence). Trimming stripped 0 bases from V and 0 bases from J, with 12 bases between. The CDR3 totals 16 residues. Here the CDR3 DNA reads TGTGCCAGCAGTTACTCGAGGTCGGAGAGCTCCTACGAGCAGTACTTC. As protein: CASSYSRSESSYEQYF.

This clonotype has a count of ten or more. The chain combines TRBV7-6 with TRBJ2-5; D is ambiguous. Germline V lookup: CDR1 SGHVS, CDR2 FNYEAQ. Trimming took 1 base from V and 1 from J, leaving 4 bases between them. This CDR3 is built from 13 residues. Here the CDR3 reads CASSLVFQETQYF. The CDR3 coding sequence is TGTGCCAGCAGCTTAGTTTTCCAAGAGACCCAGTACTTC.

The chain links TRBV9 to TRBJ2-3, with 14 bases lining up with TRBD2. CDR1 and CDR2 (germline): SGDLS, YYNGEE. This CDR3 is built from 19 residues. Trimming at V came to 3 bases and at J to 5 bases, leaving 14 bases not matched to a gene. This chain's CDR3 is CASSGVVTSGRAGRDTQYF. The CDR3 nucleotides read TGTGCCAGCAGCGGGGTCGTGACTAGCGGGAGGGCGGGCAGAGATACGCAGTATTTT.